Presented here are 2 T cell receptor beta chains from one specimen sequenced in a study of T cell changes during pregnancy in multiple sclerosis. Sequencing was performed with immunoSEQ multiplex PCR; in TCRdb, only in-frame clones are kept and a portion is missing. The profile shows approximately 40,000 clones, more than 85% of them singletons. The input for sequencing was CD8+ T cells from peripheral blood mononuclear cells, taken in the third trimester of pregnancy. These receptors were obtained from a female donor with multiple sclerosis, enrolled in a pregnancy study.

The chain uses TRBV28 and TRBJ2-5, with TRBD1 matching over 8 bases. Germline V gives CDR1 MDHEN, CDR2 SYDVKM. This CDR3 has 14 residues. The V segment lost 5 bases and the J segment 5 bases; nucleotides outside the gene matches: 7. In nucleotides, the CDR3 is TGTGCCAGCAGTCCCGGACAGGGTCGGGAGACCCAGTACTTC. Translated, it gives CASSPGQGRETQYF.

The CDR3 DNA is TGTGCCATCAGTGAGGACAATCGGAATATATTCTTC. This gives the protein CAISEDNRNIFF. The chain has TRBV10-3 and TRBJ2-1; no clear D gene. CDR1 is ENHRY, CDR2 SYGVKD, per germline. The CDR3 totals 12 residues. V lost 2 bases to trimming and J lost 16 bases, with 15 bases between them.